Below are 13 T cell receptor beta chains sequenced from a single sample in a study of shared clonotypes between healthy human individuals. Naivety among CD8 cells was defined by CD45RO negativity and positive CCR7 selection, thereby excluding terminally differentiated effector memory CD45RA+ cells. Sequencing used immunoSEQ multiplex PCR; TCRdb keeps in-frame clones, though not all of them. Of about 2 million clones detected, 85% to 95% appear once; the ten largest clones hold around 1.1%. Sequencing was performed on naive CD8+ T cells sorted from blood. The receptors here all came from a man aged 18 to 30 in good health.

CDR3 protein: CASSYRRAATNEKLFF. Written as DNA, the CDR3 is TGTGCCAGCAGTTATAGAAGGGCCGCAACTAATGAAAAACTGTTTTTT. J is TRBJ1-4 and V is TRBV6-9; no clear D gene. The CDR3 sequence is 16 residues long. Trimming pared 2 bases from V and 0 bases from J, leaving 10 bases between. Germline loops: CDR1 MNHGY, CDR2 SVAAGI.

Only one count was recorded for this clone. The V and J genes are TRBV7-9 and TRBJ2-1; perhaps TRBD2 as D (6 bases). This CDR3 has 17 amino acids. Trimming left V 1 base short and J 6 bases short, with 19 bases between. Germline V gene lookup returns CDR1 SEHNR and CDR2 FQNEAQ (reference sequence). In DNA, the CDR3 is TGTGCCAGCAGCTTAGTAATAGGGCTAGCGCTCGTCAATGAGCAGTTCTTC. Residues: CASSLVIGLALVNEQFF.

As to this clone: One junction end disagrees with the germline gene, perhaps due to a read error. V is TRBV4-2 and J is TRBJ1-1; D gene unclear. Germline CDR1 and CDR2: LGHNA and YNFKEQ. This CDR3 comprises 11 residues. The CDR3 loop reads CASSQGLEVFF. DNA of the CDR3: TGTGCCAGCAGCCAAGGGTTGGAAGTTTTCTTT.

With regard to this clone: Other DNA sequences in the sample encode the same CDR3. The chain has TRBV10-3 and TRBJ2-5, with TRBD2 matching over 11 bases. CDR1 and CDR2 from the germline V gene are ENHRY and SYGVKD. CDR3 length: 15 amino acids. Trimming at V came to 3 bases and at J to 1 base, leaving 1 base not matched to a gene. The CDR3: CAISDLAGGQETQYF. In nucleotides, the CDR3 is TGTGCCATCAGTGATCTAGCGGGGGGCCAAGAGACCCAGTACTTC.

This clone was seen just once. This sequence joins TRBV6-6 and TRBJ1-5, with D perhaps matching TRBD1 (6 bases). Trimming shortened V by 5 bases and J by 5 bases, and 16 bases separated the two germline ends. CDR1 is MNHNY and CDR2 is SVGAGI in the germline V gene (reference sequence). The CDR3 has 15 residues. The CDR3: CASSITGPAYQPQHF. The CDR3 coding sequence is TGTGCCAGCAGTATAACAGGGCCCGCGTATCAGCCCCAGCATTTT.

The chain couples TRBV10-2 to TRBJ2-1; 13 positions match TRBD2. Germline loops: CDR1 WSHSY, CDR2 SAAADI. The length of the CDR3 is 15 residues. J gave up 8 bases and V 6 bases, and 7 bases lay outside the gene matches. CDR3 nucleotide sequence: TGCGCCAGCAGCTGGACTAGCGGGAGTTCGGATGAGCAGTTCTTC. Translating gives CASSWTSGSSDEQFF.

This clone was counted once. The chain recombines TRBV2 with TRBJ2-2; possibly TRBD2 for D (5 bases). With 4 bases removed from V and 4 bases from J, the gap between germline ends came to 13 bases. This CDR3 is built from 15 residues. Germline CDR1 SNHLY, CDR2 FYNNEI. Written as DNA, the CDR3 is TGTGCCAGCAGTGGCCTAATTGGAGGCACCGGGGAGCTGTTTTTT. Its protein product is CASSGLIGGTGELFF.

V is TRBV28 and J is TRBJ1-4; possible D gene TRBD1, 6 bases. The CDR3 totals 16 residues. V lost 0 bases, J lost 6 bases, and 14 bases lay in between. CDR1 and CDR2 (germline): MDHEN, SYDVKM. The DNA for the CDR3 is TGTGCCAGCAGTTTATGGCCCCGATACAGGGATGAAAAACTGTTTTTT. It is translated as CASSLWPRYRDEKLFF.

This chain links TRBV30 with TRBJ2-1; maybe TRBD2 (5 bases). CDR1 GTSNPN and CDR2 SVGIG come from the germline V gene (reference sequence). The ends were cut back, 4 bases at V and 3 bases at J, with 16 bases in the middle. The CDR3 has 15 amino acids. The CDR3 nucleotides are TGTGCCTGGAAAATCCGAGGCGGGTTCTACAATGAGCAGTTCTTC. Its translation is CAWKIRGGFYNEQFF.

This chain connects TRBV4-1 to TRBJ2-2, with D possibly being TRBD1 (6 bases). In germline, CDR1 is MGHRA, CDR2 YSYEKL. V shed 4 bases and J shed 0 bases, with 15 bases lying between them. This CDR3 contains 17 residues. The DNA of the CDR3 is TGCGCCAGCAGCCTCACCCCCGGGACACCGAACACCGGGGAGCTGTTTTTT. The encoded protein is CASSLTPGTPNTGELFF.

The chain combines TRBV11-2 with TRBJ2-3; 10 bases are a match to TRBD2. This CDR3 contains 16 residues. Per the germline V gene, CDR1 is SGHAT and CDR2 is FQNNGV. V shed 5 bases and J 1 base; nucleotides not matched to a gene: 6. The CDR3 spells CASSPRTSGRTDTQYF. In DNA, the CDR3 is TGTGCCAGCAGCCCACGGACTAGCGGACGCACAGATACGCAGTATTTT.

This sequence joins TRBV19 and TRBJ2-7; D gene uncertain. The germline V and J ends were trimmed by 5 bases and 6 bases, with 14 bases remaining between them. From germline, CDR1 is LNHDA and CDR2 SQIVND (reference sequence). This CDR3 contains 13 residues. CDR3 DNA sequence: TGTGCCAGTAGTCTTGGGCCCAGCGCCGAGCAGTACTTC. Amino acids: CASSLGPSAEQYF.

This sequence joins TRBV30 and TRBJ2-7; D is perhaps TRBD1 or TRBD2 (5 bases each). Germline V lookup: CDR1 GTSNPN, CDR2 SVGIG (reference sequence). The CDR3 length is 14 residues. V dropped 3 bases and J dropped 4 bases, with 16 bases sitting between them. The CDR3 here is CAWSPTGLLYEQYF. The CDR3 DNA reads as TGTGCCTGGAGCCCTACAGGACTCCTATACGAGCAGTACTTC.